One and the same sample provided the 20 T cell receptor beta chains below, sequenced in a study of cytomegalovirus exposure and HLA in healthy donors. The PCR was carried out with 60 Vbeta primers and 13 Jbeta primers. TCRdb keeps only in-frame clones here, not all; method: immunoSEQ multiplex PCR. Of a few hundred thousand clones in the sample, about 81% were seen once. The sample was PBMCs. The receptors were gathered from a woman aged 60-70 years in good health and CMV-seropositive.

The chain links TRBV5-1 to TRBJ1-1, with a weak D call TRBD1 (5 bases). V shed 6 bases and J shed 4 bases, with 16 bases lying between them. The CDR3 covers 14 residues. Germline V lookup: CDR1 SGHRS, CDR2 YFSETQ. The CDR3 DNA reads as TGCGCCAGCAACCAACAAGGGGCCTTCACTGAAGCTTTCTTT. The encoded protein is CASNQQGAFTEAFF.

This rearrangement joins TRBV6-1 to TRBJ2-7, with D tentatively TRBD2 (6 bases). From germline, CDR1 is MNHNS and CDR2 SASEGT. CDR3 length equals 14 residues. V was trimmed by 3 bases and J by 3 bases, leaving 12 bases between them. Here the CDR3 DNA reads TGTGCCAGCAGTGACCCGGGACTGATCTACGAGCAGTACTTC. Translation gives CASSDPGLIYEQYF.

The gene calls are TRBV4-1 and TRBJ1-3; no definite D call. V was shortened by 2 bases and J by 0 bases, with 5 bases between the two germline ends. The germline V gene encodes CDR1 MGHRA and CDR2 YSYEKL. The CDR3 is 14 residues long. The CDR3 bases are TGCGCCAGCAGCCAACCATTCTCTGGAAACACCATATATTTT. Its protein is CASSQPFSGNTIYF.

V and J are TRBV27 and TRBJ2-5; D might be TRBD1 (5 bases). CDR1 and CDR2 (germline): MNHEY, SMNVEV (reference sequence). Trimming left V 4 bases short and J 7 bases short, with 19 bases between. The CDR3 is 15 amino acids. For the CDR3, the DNA is TGTGCCAGCAGTTACCATCTGCAGGGTCATGGGACCCAGTACTTC. Translating gives CASSYHLQGHGTQYF.

V usage is TRBV10-3 and J usage is TRBJ2-1; TRBD2 matches at 12 bases. The length of the CDR3 is 15 residues. The germline V gene has CDR1 ENHRY and CDR2 SYGVKD. After removal of 5 bases from V and 5 bases from J, the junction contained 4 bases not matched to a gene. In DNA, the CDR3 is TGTGCCATCAGTCAAGGACTAGCGGGGAACAATGAGCAGTTCTTC. Its translation is CAISQGLAGNNEQFF.

CDR3: CASSLAPPGQGNRAFF. For the CDR3, the DNA is TGTGCCAGCAGCTTAGCCCCACCCGGCCAGGGGAATCGAGCTTTCTTT. V and J are TRBV7-9 and TRBJ1-1; TRBD1 is a possible D gene (6 bases). Trimming took off 0 bases at V and 10 bases at J, with 21 bases between the two ends. The CDR3 totals 16 residues. CDR1 SEHNR and CDR2 FQNEAQ come from the germline V gene (reference sequence).

V is TRBV2 and J is TRBJ2-2, with 9 bases matching TRBD2. Germline CDR1 SNHLY, CDR2 FYNNEI. The V and J ends lost 4 bases and 2 bases, in that order; junction bases with no gene match: 2. The CDR3 is 15 amino acids. The CDR3 spells CASSASGKNTGELFF. CDR3 sequence (DNA): TGTGCCAGCAGTGCTAGCGGGAAAAACACCGGGGAGCTGTTTTTT.

The chain recombines TRBV4-1 with TRBJ1-1; weak D call: TRBD1 (5 bases). Germline CDR1 and CDR2: MGHRA and YSYEKL. This CDR3 region has 14 residues. Trimming took 7 bases from V and 5 from J, leaving 17 bases between them. DNA for the CDR3: TGCGCCAGCAAGGTTGTTGAGGGGAGGACTGAAGCTTTCTTT. Its translation: CASKVVEGRTEAFF.

This clone was observed once. The rearrangement uses TRBV7-8 and TRBJ2-1; TRBD2 aligns across 9 bases. This CDR3 is built from 15 residues. Unmatched junction bases numbered 8, after V lost 7 bases and J lost 4 bases. Per germline, CDR1 SGHVS and CDR2 FQNEAQ. The DNA for the CDR3 is TGTGCCAGCAACTCCCAAGCGGGGGGTTACAATGAGCAGTTCTTC. It encodes CASNSQAGGYNEQFF. Drawing the rest from reference TRBV7-8 and TRBJ2-1, the complete variable domain is GAGVSQSPRYKVAKRGQDVALRCDPISGHVSLFWYQQALGQGPEFLTYFQNEAQLDKSGLPSDRFFAERPEGSVSTLKIQRTQQEDSAVYLCASNSQAGGYNEQFFGPGTRLTVL.

The V and J genes are TRBV29-1 and TRBJ2-3; 14 bases align to TRBD2. In germline, CDR1 is SQVTM, CDR2 ANQGSEA. CDR3 length: 20 amino acids. V lost 0 bases to trimming and J lost 2 bases; unmatched junction nucleotides: 13. This CDR3 reads CSVEDLWTSGRRWDTDTQYF. In DNA form, the CDR3 reads TGCAGCGTTGAAGATCTGTGGACTAGCGGGAGGAGATGGGACACAGATACGCAGTATTTT.

This clone was seen just once. The chain couples TRBV5-4 to TRBJ1-1, with no clear D. CDR1 and CDR2 from the germline V gene are SGHNT and YYREEE (reference sequence). CDR3 length: 14 residues. The V end was cut by 4 bases, the J end by 6 bases, with 16 bases between. CDR3: CASSHRVREPEAFF. Written as DNA, the CDR3 is TGTGCCAGCAGCCACCGCGTGAGGGAGCCTGAAGCTTTCTTT.

The rearrangement links TRBV5-1 to TRBJ1-4; tentatively, D is TRBD1 (5 bases). Per germline, CDR1 SGHRS and CDR2 YFSETQ. Trimming removed 5 bases from V and 4 bases from J, with 12 bases in between. There are 14 residues in the CDR3. CDR3 nucleotide sequence: TGCGCCAGCAGTCGGGGGGATGATAATGAAAAACTGTTTTTT. Protein product: CASSRGDDNEKLFF.

The V and J genes are TRBV6-4 and TRBJ1-5, with D possibly TRBD1 on 6 matching bases. CDR3 length: 18 amino acids. CDR1 MRHNA and CDR2 SNTAGT come from the germline V gene. Trimming shortened V by 5 bases and J by 0 bases, and 20 bases separated the two germline ends. Here the CDR3 reads CASSNPMDSQISNQPQHF. The CDR3 DNA sequence: TGTGCCAGCAGTAACCCTATGGACAGCCAAATTAGCAATCAGCCCCAGCATTTT.

The chain combines TRBV25-1 with TRBJ1-1; D perhaps matches TRBD1 (5 bases). Trimming removed 4 bases at V and 1 base at J, with 10 bases between. This CDR3 is 14 amino acids long. The germline gives CDR1 MGHDK, CDR2 SYGVNS. CDR3 sequence: CASSAFGGNTEAFF. As DNA, the CDR3 is TGTGCCAGCAGTGCCTTCGGGGGGAACACTGAAGCTTTCTTT.

The chain uses TRBV5-4 and TRBJ2-1; 9 positions agree with TRBD1. This CDR3 comprises 14 residues. Trimming took 0 bases from V and 7 from J; bases not matched to a gene: 2. CDR1 and CDR2 from the germline V gene are SGHNT and YYREEE (reference sequence). The CDR3, as DNA: TGTGCCAGCAGCTTGGGACAGGGGGGAAATGAGCAGTTCTTC. It specifies CASSLGQGGNEQFF. The full variable domain, with the rest looked up from reference TRBV5-4 and TRBJ2-1, is ETGVTQSPTHLIKTRGQQVTLRCSSQSGHNTVSWYQQALGQGPQFIFQYYREEENGRGNFPPRFSGLQFPNYSSELNVNALELDDSALYLCASSLGQGGNEQFFGPGTRLTVL.

This clone was found once. The gene calls are TRBV7-8 and TRBJ2-1; TRBD2 agrees at 7 bases. The CDR3 length is 15 residues. Germline V gene lookup returns CDR1 SGHVS and CDR2 FQNEAQ. With 4 bases clipped from V and 5 bases from J, the junction kept 8 bases outside the gene matches. The CDR3 protein is CASSSLRGRDNEQFF. The DNA for the CDR3 is TGTGCCAGCAGCTCCCTCCGGGGGAGGGACAATGAGCAGTTCTTC.

This clone came up once. The J gene is TRBJ2-7, the V gene TRBV29-1; D might be TRBD2 (7 bases). The CDR3 consists of 14 residues. The V gene's germline CDR1 is SQVTM and CDR2 ANQGSEA. V lost 4 bases, J lost 4 bases, and 17 bases lay in between. The CDR3 coding sequence is TGCAGCGTTGGTTTAGGTCGGGGGGCTTACGAGCAGTACTTC. This sequence encodes CSVGLGRGAYEQYF.

This chain links TRBV11-2 with TRBJ2-1; D gene ambiguous. V was pared by 5 bases and J by 10 bases, with 9 bases between. The germline V gene encodes CDR1 SGHAT and CDR2 FQNNGV. This CDR3 has 11 amino acids. The CDR3: CASSLHFEQFF. In DNA, the CDR3 is TGTGCCAGCAGCCTCCACTTCGAGCAGTTCTTC.

This rearrangement joins TRBV5-4 to TRBJ1-1; no clear D. The V gene lost 2 bases and the J gene lost 10 bases, with 12 bases spanning the gap. The CDR3 loop spans 12 amino acids. Germline V gene lookup returns CDR1 SGHNT and CDR2 YYREEE (reference sequence). DNA for the CDR3: TGTGCCAGCAGCTTAGTCGGAGACCCAGCTTTCTTT. Encoded protein: CASSLVGDPAFF.

The chain has TRBV14 and TRBJ1-4, with 7 positions matching TRBD1. Germline V CDR1 and CDR2: SGHDN, FVKESK. This CDR3 has 15 residues. J lost 5 bases, V lost 6 bases, and 9 bases had no gene match. The CDR3 sequence: CASRLPGTENEKLFF. For the CDR3, the DNA is TGTGCCAGCAGACTTCCCGGGACAGAGAATGAAAAACTGTTTTTT.